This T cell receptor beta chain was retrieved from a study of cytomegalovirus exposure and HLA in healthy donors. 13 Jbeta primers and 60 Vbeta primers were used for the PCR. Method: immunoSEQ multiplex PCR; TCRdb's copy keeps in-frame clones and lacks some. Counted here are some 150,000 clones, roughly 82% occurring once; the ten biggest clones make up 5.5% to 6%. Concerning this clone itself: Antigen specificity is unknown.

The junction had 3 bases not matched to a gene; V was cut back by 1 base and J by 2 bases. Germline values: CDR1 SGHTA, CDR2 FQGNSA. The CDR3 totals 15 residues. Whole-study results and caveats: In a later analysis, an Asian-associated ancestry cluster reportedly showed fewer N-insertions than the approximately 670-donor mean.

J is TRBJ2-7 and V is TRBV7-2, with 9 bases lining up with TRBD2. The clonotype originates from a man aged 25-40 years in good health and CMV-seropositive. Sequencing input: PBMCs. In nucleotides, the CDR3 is TGTGCCAGCAGCTTAGGGACTAGCGAGACCTACGAGCAGTACTTC. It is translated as CASSLGTSETYEQYF.